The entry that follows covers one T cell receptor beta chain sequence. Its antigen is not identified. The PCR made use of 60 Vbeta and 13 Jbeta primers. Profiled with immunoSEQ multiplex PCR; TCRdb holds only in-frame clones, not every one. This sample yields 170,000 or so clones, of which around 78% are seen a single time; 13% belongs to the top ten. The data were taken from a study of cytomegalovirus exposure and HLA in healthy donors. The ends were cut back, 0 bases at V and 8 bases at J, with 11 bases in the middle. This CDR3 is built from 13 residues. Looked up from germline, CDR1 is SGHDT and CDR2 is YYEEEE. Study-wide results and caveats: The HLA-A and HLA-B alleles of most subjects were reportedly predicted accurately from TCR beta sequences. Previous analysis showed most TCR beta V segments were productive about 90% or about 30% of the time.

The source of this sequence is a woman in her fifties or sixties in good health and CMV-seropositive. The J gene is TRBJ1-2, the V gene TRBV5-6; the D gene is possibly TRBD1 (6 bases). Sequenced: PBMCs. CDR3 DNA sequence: TGTGCCAGCAGCTTGGTTTCAGGGGACGGCTACACCTTC. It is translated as CASSLVSGDGYTF.